Each of the 12 T cell receptor beta chains below was sequenced from the same sample in a study of T cells after yellow fever vaccination. In TCRdb, the 5' RACE reads were re-called with MiXCR into one record per CDR3 protein. The sample consists of some 63,000 distinct CDR3 sequences, about 7.8% of them appearing once. The sample was CD8+ T cells sorted from PBMCs, taken 15 days after the yellow fever booster vaccination. Receptors originate from a man aged 25 to 45 who received the YFV17D yellow fever vaccine.

This clonotype was recorded at least ten times. The chain joins TRBV4-3 to TRBJ2-7; 10 positions match TRBD2. This CDR3 is 17 amino acids long. Germline CDR1 LGHNA, CDR2 YSLEER. The J segment lost 4 bases and the V segment lost 1 base, leaving 10 bases of the junction unmatched. CDR3 sequence reads: CASSQVAGAGGPYEQYF. For the CDR3, the DNA is TGCGCCAGCAGCCAAGTGGCCGGAGCGGGAGGGCCATACGAGCAGTACTTC.

This clonotype was counted many times. The rearrangement joins TRBV4-2 to TRBJ1-4; tentative D call: TRBD1 (5 bases). CDR1 and CDR2 from the germline V gene are LGHNA and YNFKEQ. The CDR3 totals 17 residues. The germline V and J ends were trimmed by 0 bases and 7 bases, with 18 bases remaining between them. CDR3: CASSQESGGSPSEKLFF. Here the CDR3 DNA reads TGTGCCAGCAGCCAAGAGTCGGGGGGGTCTCCTTCTGAAAAACTGTTTTTT.

There are a few counts of this clonotype. This sequence joins TRBV5-6 and TRBJ1-2; D remains unclear. The CDR3 runs to 16 residues. Germline V gene data show CDR1 as SGHDT and CDR2 as YYEEEE. The germline V and J ends were trimmed by 4 bases and 8 bases, with 24 bases remaining between them. CDR3 in amino acids: CASSLDRARLIYGYTF. CDR3 bases: TGTGCCAGCAGCCTAGACCGAGCCAGGCTGATATACGGCTACACCTTC.

With respect to this clonotype: This may arise from a read error, as a much more abundant clone is one base away. The V call is TRBV28, the J call TRBJ1-1; tentatively, D is TRBD1 (5 bases). CDR3 length equals 14 residues. The V gene lost 6 bases and the J gene lost 5 bases, with 16 bases spanning the gap. CDR1 and CDR2 (germline): MDHEN, SYDVKM. The CDR3 DNA is TGTGCCAGCAGGGAGGGGAGGACCGAGACTGAAGCTTTCTTT. This codes for CASREGRTETEAFF. Full variable domain (missing parts from reference TRBV28 and TRBJ1-1): DVKVTQSSRYLVKRTGEKVFLECVQDMDHENMFWYRQDPGLGLRLIYFSYDVKMKEKGDIPEGYSVSREKKERFSLILESASTNQTSMYLCASREGRTETEAFFGQGTRLTVV.

This clonotype was counted between two and nine times. V usage is TRBV30 and J usage is TRBJ2-1; TRBD2 aligns across 9 bases. From germline, CDR1 is GTSNPN and CDR2 SVGIG (reference sequence). V was pared by 4 bases and J by 9 bases, with 10 bases of the junction left unmatched. The CDR3 is 14 amino acids. The CDR3 loop reads CAWTGGVAGVEQFF. The CDR3 region has the DNA TGTGCCTGGACTGGGGGGGTAGCGGGAGTTGAGCAGTTCTTC.

Many counts were recorded for this clonotype. The chain joins TRBV25-1 to TRBJ2-1; 7 bases line up with TRBD2. The CDR3 contains 16 residues. Germline-derived CDR1 and CDR2 are MGHDK and SYGVNS. V lost 4 bases to trimming and J lost 7 bases; unmatched junction nucleotides: 13. The CDR3 DNA sequence: TGTGCCAGCAGTGGAGCCGGGACTAACGCCCTTAATGAGCAGTTCTTC. Protein: CASSGAGTNALNEQFF. Combining the CDR3 with reference TRBV25-1 and TRBJ2-1 gives the whole variable domain EADIYQTPRYLVIGTGKKITLECSQTMGHDKMYWYQQDPGMELHLIHYSYGVNSTEKGDLSSESTVSRIRTEHFPLTLESARPSHTSQYLCASSGAGTNALNEQFFGPGTRLTVL.

This clonotype qualifies as medium-sized. The V and J genes are TRBV29-1 and TRBJ2-5; no definite D call. CDR1 and CDR2 from the germline V gene are SQVTM and ANQGSEA. Trimming pared 3 bases from V and 0 bases from J, leaving 5 bases between. The CDR3 is 12 residues long. The CDR3 loop reads CSVEADQETQYF. As DNA, the CDR3 is TGCAGCGTTGAGGCAGACCAAGAGACCCAGTACTTC.

This clonotype came up many times. J is TRBJ2-5 and V is TRBV5-1, with D unresolved. The CDR3 is 15 residues long. Germline CDR1 is SGHRS and CDR2 is YFSETQ. Trimming took off 4 bases at V and 5 bases at J, with 18 bases between the two ends. DNA for the CDR3: TGCGCCAGCAGCCTAAACCTTTCAGGACGGGAGACCCAGTACTTC. Translation: CASSLNLSGRETQYF.

The table lists this clonotype with many counts. J is TRBJ2-2 and V is TRBV28, with D possibly TRBD2 on 5 matching bases. The CDR3 runs to 11 residues. Germline lookup yields CDR1 MDHEN and CDR2 SYDVKM. V lost 8 bases and J 5 bases, leaving 6 bases between the germline ends. The chain's CDR3 is CASRTTGELFF. CDR3 DNA sequence: TGTGCCAGCCGGACTACCGGGGAGCTGTTTTTT.

The count of this clonotype is one. A read error may explain this, as a much larger clone is one base away. The chain is built from TRBV7-9 and TRBJ2-7, with a weak D call TRBD1 (6 bases). This CDR3 has 14 residues. Germline V CDR1 and CDR2: SEHNR, FQNEAQ (reference sequence). V lost 5 bases, J lost 0 bases, and 11 bases lay in between. In DNA form, the CDR3 reads TGTGCCAGCAGCCCAACGACAGGCTCCTACGAGCAGTACTTC. It codes for CASSPTTGSYEQYF.

In this sample, this clonotype turned up many times. This chain connects TRBV20-1 to TRBJ2-7; TRBD2 is a possible D gene (6 bases). Per germline, CDR1 DFQATT and CDR2 SNEGSKA (reference sequence). Trimming stripped 3 bases from V and 6 bases from J, with 18 bases between. The CDR3 loop spans 14 amino acids. The CDR3 nucleotides read TGCAGTGCTAGGTGGGATCGGGAGTACTCCGAGCAGTACTTC. It yields the protein CSARWDREYSEQYF.

In its sample, this clonotype was seen once. Being one base from a much bigger clone, this may be a read error. The V gene is TRBV20-1, the J gene TRBJ2-7; 8 bases line up with TRBD2. The CDR3 totals 14 residues. The V and J ends lost 8 bases and 2 bases, in that order; junction bases with no gene match: 11. From germline, CDR1 is DFQATT and CDR2 SNEGSKA (reference sequence). CDR3 bases: TGCAGTTCTCTCCGGGGGGGCCTACCCTACGAGCAGTACTTC. The encoded protein is CSSLRGGLPYEQYF.